Listed here is a single TCR beta chain. Its matching antigen is unknown. The source of the sample is a study of cytomegalovirus exposure and HLA in healthy donors. Study conclusions and caveats: Later on, a genetic analysis was performed. It linked a missense variant in DCLRE1C with V- and J-gene trimming of TCR beta. Cytomegalovirus-associated status was assigned to 150 to 200 TCR beta chains.

The PCR used 60 Vbeta and 13 Jbeta primers. Assay used: immunoSEQ multiplex PCR; TCRdb lists only in-frame clones, some missing. The data hold over 150,000 clones, with around 81% observed a single time. Per germline, CDR1 LNHDA and CDR2 SQIVND (reference sequence). CDR3 length equals 16 residues. Trimming at V came to 4 bases and at J to 2 bases, leaving 5 bases not matched to a gene. The clonotype was recovered from a woman aged 50 to 60 in good health and CMV-seronegative. Sequencing input: PBMCs. This rearrangement joins TRBV19 to TRBJ2-7; 13 nucleotides match TRBD2. The CDR3 sequence: CASSRAGTSGAYEQYF. DNA of the CDR3: TGTGCCAGTAGTAGGGCCGGGACTAGCGGGGCCTACGAGCAGTACTTC.